This T cell receptor (beta chain) is from a study of T-cell reconstitution after alpha-beta-depleted transplantation in children. Germline CDR1 reads SQVTM; CDR2 reads ANQGSEA. The CDR3 covers 14 residues. V lost 3 bases to trimming and J lost 6 bases; unmatched junction nucleotides: 6. Unique molecular identifiers were used to barcode this TCRbeta library. TCRdb re-derived calls from the PCR reads in MiXCR, one entry per CDR3 protein. This table has almost 400,000 distinct CDR3 sequences, around 21% appearing once. The TCR originated in a human donor who donated a stem cell graft to a child with acute myeloid leukemia. The source was PBMCs from the stem cell graft donor, collected from the stem cell graft. The rearrangement joins TRBV29-1 to TRBJ2-3, with 10 bases that match TRBD2. The CDR3 sequence: CSVDFLAGVDTQYF. The DNA of the CDR3 is TGCAGCGTTGATTTTCTAGCGGGAGTTGATACGCAGTATTTT.